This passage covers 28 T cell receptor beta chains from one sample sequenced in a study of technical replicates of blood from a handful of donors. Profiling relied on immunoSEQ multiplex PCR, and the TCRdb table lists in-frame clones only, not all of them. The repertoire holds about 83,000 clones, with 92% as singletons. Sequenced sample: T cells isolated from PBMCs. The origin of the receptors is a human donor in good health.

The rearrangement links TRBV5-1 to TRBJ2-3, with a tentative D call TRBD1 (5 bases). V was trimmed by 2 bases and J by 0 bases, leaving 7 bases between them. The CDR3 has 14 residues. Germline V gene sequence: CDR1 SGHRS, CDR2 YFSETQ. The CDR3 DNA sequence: TGCGCCAGCAGCTTACAGGTTAGCACAGATACGCAGTATTTT. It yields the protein CASSLQVSTDTQYF.

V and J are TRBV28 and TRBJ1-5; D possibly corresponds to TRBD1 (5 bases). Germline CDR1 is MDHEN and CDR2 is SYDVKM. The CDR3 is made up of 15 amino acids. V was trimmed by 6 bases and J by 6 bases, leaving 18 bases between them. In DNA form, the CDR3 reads TGTGCCAGCAGAGGCCTTAGGGGCGCAAGTCAGCCCCAGCATTTT. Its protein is CASRGLRGASQPQHF.

CDR3 region: CASSSRDRWIANEQYF. Here the CDR3 DNA reads TGTGCCAGCAGTTCTCGGGACAGGTGGATCGCAAACGAGCAGTACTTC. This chain uses TRBV28 with TRBJ2-7; 8 positions agree with TRBD1. The germline V gene has CDR1 MDHEN and CDR2 SYDVKM. V lost 4 bases to trimming and J lost 5 bases; unmatched junction nucleotides: 13. This CDR3 comprises 16 residues.

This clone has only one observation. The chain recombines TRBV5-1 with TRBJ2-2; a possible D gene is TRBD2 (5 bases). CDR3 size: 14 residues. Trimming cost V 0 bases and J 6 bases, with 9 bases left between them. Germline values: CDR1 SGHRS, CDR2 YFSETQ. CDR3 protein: CASSLVTGSGELFF. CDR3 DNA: TGCGCCAGCAGCTTGGTAACGGGGTCCGGGGAGCTGTTTTTT.

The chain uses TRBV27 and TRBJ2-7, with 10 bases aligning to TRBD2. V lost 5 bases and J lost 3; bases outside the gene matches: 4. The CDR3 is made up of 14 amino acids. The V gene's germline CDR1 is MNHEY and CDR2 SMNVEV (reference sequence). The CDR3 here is CASSPWTSGYEQYF. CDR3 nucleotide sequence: TGTGCCAGCAGTCCGTGGACTAGCGGCTACGAGCAGTACTTC.

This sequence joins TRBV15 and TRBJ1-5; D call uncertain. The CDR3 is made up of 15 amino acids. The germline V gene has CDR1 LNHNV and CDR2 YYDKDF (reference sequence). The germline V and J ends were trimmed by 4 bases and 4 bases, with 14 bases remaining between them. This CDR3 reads CATSTPSDWNQPQHF. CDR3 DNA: TGTGCCACCAGCACCCCCTCGGACTGGAATCAGCCCCAGCATTTT.

CDR3 sequence (DNA): TGTGCCAGCAGCCAAGACGCTACAGGGGGACTTTACTATGGCTACACCTTC. It specifies CASSQDATGGLYYGYTF. The V gene is TRBV7-3, the J gene TRBJ1-2, with 8 bases identical to TRBD1. The CDR3 is 17 residues long. The ends lost 5 bases at V and 3 bases at J; junction bases unmatched: 14. Germline V lookup: CDR1 SGHTA, CDR2 FQGTGA.

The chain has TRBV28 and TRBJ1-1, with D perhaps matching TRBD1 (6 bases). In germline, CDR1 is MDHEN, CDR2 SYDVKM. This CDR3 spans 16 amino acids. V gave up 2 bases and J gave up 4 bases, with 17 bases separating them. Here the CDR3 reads CASSLEVLGGGTEAFF. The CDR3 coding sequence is TGTGCCAGCAGTTTAGAGGTTCTAGGGGGGGGCACTGAAGCTTTCTTT.

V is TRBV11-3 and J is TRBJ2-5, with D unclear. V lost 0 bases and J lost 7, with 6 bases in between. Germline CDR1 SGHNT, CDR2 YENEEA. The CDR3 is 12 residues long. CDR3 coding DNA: TGTGCCAGCAGCTTAGATCTCGGGACCCAGTACTTC. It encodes CASSLDLGTQYF.

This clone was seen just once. CDR3 residues: CAWEWDSLTEQYF. Here the CDR3 DNA reads TGTGCCTGGGAGTGGGACTCGCTCACCGAGCAGTACTTC. The rearrangement links TRBV30 to TRBJ2-7; D possibly corresponds to TRBD2 (6 bases). The CDR3 runs 13 residues. V was cut by 5 bases and J by 6 bases, with 17 bases left in between. CDR1 and CDR2 (germline): GTSNPN, SVGIG (reference sequence). Combining the CDR3 with reference TRBV30 and TRBJ2-7 gives the whole variable domain SQTIHQWPATLVQPVGSPLSLECTVEGTSNPNLYWYRQAAGRGLQLLFYSVGIGQISSEVPQNLSASRPQDRQFILSSKKLLLSDSGFYLCAWEWDSLTEQYFGPGTRLTVT.

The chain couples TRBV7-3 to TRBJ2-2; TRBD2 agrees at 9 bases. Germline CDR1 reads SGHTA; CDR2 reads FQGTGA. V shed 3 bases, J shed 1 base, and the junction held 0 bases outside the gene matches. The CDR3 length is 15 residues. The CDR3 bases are TGTGCCAGCAGCTTTAGCGGGGGGAACACCGGGGAGCTGTTTTTT. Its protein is CASSFSGGNTGELFF. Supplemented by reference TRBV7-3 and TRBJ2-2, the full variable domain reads GAGVSQTPSNKVTEKGKYVELRCDPISGHTALYWYRQSLGQGPEFLIYFQGTGAADDSGLPNDRFFAVRPEGSVSTLKIQRTERGDSAVYLCASSFSGGNTGELFFGEGSRLTVL.

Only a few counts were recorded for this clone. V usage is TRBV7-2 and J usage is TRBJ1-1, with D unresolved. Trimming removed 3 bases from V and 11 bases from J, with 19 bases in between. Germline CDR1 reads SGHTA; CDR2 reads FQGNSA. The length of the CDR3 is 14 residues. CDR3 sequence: CASSLQAVPVLAFF. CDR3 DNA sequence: TGTGCCAGCAGCTTGCAGGCCGTGCCGGTGTTGGCTTTCTTT.

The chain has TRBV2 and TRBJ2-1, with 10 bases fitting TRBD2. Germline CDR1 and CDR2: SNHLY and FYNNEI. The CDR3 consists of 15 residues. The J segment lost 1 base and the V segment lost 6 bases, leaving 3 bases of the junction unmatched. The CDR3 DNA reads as TGTGCCAGCAGATTAGCGGGAGGTTCCTACAATGAGCAGTTCTTC. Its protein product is CASRLAGGSYNEQFF.

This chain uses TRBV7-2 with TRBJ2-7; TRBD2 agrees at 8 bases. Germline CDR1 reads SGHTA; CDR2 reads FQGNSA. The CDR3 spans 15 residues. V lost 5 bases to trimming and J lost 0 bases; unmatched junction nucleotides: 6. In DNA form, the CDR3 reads TGTGCCAGCAGCGACGTAACTAGCGGCTCCTACGAGCAGTACTTC. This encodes CASSDVTSGSYEQYF.

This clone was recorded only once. For the CDR3, the DNA is TGTGCCAGCAGGAGGCGACTAGCGAGTTCCTACGAGCAGTACTTC. Translated: CASRRRLASSYEQYF. The genes are TRBV6-5 and TRBJ2-7; TRBD2 matches at 8 bases. V lost 6 bases to trimming and J lost 1 base; unmatched junction nucleotides: 8. From germline, CDR1 is MNHEY and CDR2 SVGAGI. This CDR3 has 15 residues.

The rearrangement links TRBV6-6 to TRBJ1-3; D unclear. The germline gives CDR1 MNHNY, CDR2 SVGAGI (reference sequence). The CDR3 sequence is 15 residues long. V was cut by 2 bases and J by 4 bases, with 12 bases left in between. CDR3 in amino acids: CASSYGPGRGNTIYF. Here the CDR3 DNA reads TGTGCCAGCAGTTACGGGCCAGGAAGAGGAAACACCATATATTTT.

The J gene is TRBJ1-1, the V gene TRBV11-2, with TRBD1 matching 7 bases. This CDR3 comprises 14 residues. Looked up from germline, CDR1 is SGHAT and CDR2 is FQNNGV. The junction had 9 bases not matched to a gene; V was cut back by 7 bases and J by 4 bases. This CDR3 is CASNPGAGGTEAFF. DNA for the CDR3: TGTGCCAGCAACCCAGGGGCAGGGGGCACTGAAGCTTTCTTT.

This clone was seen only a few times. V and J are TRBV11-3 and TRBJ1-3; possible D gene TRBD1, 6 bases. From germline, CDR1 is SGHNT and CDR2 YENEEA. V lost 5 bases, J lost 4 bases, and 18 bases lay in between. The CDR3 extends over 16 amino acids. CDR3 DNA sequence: TGTGCCAGCAGCCCTCGGGAACAGGGCACCGGAAACACCATATATTTT. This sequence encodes CASSPREQGTGNTIYF.

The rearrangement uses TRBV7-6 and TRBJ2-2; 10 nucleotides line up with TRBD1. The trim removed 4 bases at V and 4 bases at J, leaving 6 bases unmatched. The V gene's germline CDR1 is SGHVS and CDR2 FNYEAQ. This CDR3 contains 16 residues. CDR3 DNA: TGTGCCAGCAGCTGGACAGGGGGTCGCGGCACCGGGGAGCTGTTTTTT. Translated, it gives CASSWTGGRGTGELFF.

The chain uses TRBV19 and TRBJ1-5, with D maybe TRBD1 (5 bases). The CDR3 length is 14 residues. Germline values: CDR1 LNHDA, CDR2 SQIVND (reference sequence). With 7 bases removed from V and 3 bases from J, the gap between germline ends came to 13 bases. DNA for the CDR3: TGTGCCAGTAAAGACAGAGGTACCAATCAGCCCCAGCATTTT. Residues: CASKDRGTNQPQHF.

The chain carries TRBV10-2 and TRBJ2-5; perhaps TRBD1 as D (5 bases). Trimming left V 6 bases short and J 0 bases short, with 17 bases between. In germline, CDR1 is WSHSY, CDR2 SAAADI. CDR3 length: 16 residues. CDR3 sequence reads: CASRGLYEQNQETQYF. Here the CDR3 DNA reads TGCGCCAGCAGGGGGCTATATGAACAGAACCAAGAGACCCAGTACTTC.

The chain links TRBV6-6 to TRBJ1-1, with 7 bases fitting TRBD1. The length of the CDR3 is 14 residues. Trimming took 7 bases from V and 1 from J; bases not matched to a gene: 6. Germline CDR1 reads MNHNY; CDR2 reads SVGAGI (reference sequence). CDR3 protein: CASIFGQANTEAFF. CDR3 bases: TGTGCCAGCATTTTTGGACAGGCGAACACTGAAGCTTTCTTT.

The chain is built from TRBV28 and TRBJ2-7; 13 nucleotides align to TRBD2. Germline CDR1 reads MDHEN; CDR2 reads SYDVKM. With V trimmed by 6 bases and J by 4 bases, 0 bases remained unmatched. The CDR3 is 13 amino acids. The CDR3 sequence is CASRLAGGYEQYF. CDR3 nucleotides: TGTGCCAGCAGACTAGCGGGAGGGTACGAGCAGTACTTC.

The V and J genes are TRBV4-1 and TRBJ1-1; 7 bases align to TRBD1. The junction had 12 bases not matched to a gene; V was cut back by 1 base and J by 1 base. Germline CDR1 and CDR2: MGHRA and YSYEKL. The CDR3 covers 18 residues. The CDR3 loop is CASSQGRAYGTANTEAFF. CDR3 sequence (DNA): TGCGCCAGCAGCCAAGGAAGGGCCTATGGGACAGCGAACACTGAAGCTTTCTTT.

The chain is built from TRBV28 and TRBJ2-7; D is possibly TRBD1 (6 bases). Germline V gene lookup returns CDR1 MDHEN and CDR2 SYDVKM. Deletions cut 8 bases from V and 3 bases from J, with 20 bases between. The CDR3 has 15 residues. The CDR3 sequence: CASAYDRDNLYEQYF. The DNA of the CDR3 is TGTGCCAGCGCCTACGACCGGGACAACCTCTACGAGCAGTACTTC. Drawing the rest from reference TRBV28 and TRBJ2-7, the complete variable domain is DVKVTQSSRYLVKRTGEKVFLECVQDMDHENMFWYRQDPGLGLRLIYFSYDVKMKEKGDIPEGYSVSREKKERFSLILESASTNQTSMYLCASAYDRDNLYEQYFGPGTRLTVT.

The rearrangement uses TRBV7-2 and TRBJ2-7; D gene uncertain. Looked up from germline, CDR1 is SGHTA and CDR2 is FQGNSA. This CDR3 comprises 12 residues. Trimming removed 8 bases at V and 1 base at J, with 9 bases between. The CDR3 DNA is TGTGCCAGCGGCCAGGCTTCCTACGAGCAGTACTTC. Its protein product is CASGQASYEQYF.

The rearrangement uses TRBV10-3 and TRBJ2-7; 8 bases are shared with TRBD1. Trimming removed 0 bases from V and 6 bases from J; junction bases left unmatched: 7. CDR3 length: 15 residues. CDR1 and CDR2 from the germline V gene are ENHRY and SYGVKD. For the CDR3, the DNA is TGTGCCATCAGTGAGTCGACAGGGGTGGCCTCCGAGCAGTACTTC. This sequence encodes CAISESTGVASEQYF.

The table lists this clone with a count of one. In DNA form, the CDR3 reads TGTGCCAGCAGTGGTTCGATTGCTAACTATAATTCACCCCTCCACTTT. Protein product: CASSGSIANYNSPLHF. The chain combines TRBV2 with TRBJ1-6; D is uncertain. Trimming cost V 4 bases and J 3 bases, with 13 bases left between them. Germline lookup yields CDR1 SNHLY and CDR2 FYNNEI. This CDR3 spans 16 amino acids.